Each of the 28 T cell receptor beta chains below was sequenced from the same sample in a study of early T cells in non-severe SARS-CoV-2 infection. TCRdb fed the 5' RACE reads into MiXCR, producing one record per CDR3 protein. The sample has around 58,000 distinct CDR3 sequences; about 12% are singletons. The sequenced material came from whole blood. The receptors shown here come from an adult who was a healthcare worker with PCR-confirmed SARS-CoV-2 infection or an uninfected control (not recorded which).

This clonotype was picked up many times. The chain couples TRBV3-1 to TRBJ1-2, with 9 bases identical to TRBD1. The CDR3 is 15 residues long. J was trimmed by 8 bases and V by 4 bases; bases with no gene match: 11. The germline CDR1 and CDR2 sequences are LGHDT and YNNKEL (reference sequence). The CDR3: CASSPSRDRVGGYTF. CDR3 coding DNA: TGTGCCAGCAGCCCCTCCCGGGACAGGGTAGGAGGCTACACCTTC.

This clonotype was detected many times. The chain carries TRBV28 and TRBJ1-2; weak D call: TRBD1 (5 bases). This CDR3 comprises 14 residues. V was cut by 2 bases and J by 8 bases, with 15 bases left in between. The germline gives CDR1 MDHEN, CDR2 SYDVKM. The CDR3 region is CASSLTSRQGGYTF. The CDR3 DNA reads TGTGCCAGCAGTTTAACTAGTCGGCAGGGAGGCTACACCTTC.

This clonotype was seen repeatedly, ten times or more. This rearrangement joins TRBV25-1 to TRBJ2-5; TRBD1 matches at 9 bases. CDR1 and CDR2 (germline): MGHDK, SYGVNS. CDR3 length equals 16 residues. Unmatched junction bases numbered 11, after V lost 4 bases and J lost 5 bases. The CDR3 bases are TGTGCCAGCAGTGGGTGGACAGGGGCGCTTCGGGAGACCCAGTACTTC. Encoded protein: CASSGWTGALRETQYF.

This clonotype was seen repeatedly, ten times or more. The CDR3 nucleotides are TGCAGTGCTAGACAGGGGTCTGGGGCCAACGTCCTGACTTTC. The encoded protein is CSARQGSGANVLTF. The chain employs TRBV20-1 and TRBJ2-6, with a possible D match to TRBD1 (6 bases). V lost 2 bases and J lost 1, with 6 bases in between. Germline CDR1 reads DFQATT; CDR2 reads SNEGSKA (reference sequence). The CDR3 consists of 14 residues.

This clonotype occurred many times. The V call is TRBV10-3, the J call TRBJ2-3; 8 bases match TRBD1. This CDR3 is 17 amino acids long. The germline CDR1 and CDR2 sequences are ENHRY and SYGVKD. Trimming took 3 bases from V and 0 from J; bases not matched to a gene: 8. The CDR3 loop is CAISDPLTGVSTDTQYF. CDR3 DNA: TGTGCCATCAGTGACCCTTTGACAGGGGTCAGCACAGATACGCAGTATTTT.

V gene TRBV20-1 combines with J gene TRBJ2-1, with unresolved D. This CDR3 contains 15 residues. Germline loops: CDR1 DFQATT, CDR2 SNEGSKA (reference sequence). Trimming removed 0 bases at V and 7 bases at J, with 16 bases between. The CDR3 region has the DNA TGCAGTGCTAGAGATCCGGACCTCTGGGTTAATGAGCAGTTCTTC. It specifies CSARDPDLWVNEQFF.

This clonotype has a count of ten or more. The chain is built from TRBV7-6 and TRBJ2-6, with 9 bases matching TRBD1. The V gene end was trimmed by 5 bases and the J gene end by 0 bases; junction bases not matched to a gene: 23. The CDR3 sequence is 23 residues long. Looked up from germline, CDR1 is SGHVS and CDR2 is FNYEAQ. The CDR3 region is CASSVTSRTPTGQGDSGANVLTF. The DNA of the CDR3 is TGTGCCAGCAGCGTTACCTCTCGGACTCCTACGGGACAGGGTGACTCTGGGGCCAACGTCCTGACTTTC.

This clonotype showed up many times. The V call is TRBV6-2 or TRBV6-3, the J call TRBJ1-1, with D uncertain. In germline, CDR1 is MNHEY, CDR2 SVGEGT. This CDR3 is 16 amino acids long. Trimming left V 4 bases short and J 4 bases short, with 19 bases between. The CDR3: CASSFSTWSAFTEAFF. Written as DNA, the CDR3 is TGTGCCAGCAGTTTCTCAACGTGGTCGGCTTTCACTGAAGCTTTCTTT.

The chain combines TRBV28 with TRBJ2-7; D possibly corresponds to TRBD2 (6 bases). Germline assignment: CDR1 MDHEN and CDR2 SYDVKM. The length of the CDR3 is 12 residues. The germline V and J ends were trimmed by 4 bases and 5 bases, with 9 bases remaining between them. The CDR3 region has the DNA TGTGCCAGCAGTTCCTGGGGGGACGAGCAGTACTTC. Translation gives CASSSWGDEQYF. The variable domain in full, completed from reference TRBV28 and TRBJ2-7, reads DVKVTQSSRYLVKRTGEKVFLECVQDMDHENMFWYRQDPGLGLRLIYFSYDVKMKEKGDIPEGYSVSREKKERFSLILESASTNQTSMYLCASSSWGDEQYFGPGTRLTVT.

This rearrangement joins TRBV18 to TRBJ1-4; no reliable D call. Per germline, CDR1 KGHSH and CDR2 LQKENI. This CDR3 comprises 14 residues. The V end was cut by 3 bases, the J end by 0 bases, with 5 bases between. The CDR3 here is CASSPQATNEKLFF. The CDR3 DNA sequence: TGTGCCAGCTCACCTCAAGCAACTAATGAAAAACTGTTTTTT.

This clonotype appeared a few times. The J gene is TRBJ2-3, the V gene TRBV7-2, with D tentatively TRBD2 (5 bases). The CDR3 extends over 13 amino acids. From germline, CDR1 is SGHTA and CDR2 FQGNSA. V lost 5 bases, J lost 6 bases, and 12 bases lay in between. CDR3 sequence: CASSPISVDTQYF. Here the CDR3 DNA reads TGTGCCAGCAGCCCCATTAGCGTGGATACGCAGTATTTT.

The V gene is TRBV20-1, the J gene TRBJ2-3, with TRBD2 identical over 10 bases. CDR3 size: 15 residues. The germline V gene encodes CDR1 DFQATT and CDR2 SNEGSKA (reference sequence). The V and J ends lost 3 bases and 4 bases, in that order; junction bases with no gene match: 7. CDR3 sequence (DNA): TGCAGTGCTAGTGAGCGGGAGGGCGGCGCAGATACGCAGTATTTT. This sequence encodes CSASEREGGADTQYF.

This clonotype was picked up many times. CDR3 residues: CSACLATHANTGELFF. CDR3 nucleotides: TGCAGCGCTTGTCTCGCTACTCACGCGAACACCGGGGAGCTGTTTTTT. The gene calls are TRBV29-1 and TRBJ2-2; no reliable D call. Germline V CDR1 and CDR2: SQVTM, ANQGSEA. Trimming stripped 7 bases from V and 0 bases from J, with 18 bases between. The CDR3 is 16 amino acids.

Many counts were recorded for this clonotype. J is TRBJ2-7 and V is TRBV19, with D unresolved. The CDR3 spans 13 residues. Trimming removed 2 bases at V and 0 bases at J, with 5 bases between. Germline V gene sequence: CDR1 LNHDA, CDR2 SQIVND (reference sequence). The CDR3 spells CASSIKSSYEQYF. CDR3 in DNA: TGTGCCAGTAGTATAAAGAGCTCCTACGAGCAGTACTTC.

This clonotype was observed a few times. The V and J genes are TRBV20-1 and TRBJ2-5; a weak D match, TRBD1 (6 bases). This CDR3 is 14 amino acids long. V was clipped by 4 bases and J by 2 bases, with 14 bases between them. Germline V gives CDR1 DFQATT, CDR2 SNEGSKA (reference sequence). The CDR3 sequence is CSAILGASQETQYF. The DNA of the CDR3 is TGCAGTGCTATACTGGGGGCCTCTCAAGAGACCCAGTACTTC.

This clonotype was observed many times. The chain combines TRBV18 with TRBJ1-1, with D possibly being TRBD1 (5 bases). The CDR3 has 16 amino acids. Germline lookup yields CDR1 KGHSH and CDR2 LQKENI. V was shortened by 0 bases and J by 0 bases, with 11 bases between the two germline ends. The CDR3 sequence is CASSPPSGYMNTEAFF. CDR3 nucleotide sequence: TGTGCCAGCTCACCACCGTCAGGGTATATGAACACTGAAGCTTTCTTT.

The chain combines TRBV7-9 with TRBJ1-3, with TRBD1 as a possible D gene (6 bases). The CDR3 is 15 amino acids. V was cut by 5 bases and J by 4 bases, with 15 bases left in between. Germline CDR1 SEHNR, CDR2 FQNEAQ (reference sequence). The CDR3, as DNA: TGTGCCAGCAGCCCCGACGGGGGGCCCGGAAACACCATATATTTT. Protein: CASSPDGGPGNTIYF.

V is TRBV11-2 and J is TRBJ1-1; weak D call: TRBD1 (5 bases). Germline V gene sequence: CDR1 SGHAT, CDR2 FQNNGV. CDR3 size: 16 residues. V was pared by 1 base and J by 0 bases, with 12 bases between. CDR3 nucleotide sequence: TGTGCCAGCAGCTTAGCGCCGGGGCGGATGAACACTGAAGCTTTCTTT. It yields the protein CASSLAPGRMNTEAFF.

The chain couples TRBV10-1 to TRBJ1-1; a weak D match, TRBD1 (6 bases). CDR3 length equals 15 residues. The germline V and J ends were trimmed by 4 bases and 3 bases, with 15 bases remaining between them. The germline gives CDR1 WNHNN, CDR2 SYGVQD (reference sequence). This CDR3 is CASSALKGGYTEAFF. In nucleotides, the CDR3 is TGCGCCAGCAGTGCCTTGAAGGGGGGATACACTGAAGCTTTCTTT.

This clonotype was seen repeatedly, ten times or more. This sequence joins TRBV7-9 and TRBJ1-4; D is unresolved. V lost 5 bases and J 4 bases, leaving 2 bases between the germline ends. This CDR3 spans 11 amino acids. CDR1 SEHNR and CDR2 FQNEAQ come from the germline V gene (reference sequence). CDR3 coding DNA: TGTGCCAGCAGCCGTAATGAAAAACTGTTTTTT. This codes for CASSRNEKLFF.

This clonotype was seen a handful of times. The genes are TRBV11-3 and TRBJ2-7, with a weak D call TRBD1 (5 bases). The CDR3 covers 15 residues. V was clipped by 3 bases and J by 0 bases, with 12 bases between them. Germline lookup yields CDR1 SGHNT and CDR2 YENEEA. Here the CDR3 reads CASSLGRASSYEQYF. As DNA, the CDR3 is TGTGCCAGCAGCTTGGGCAGGGCAAGCTCCTACGAGCAGTACTTC. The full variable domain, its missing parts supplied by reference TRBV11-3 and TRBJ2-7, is EAGVVQSPRYKIIEKKQPVAFWCNPISGHNTLYWYLQNLGQGPELLIRYENEEAVDDSQLPKDRFSAERLKGVDSTLKIQPAELGDSAVYLCASSLGRASSYEQYFGPGTRLTVT.

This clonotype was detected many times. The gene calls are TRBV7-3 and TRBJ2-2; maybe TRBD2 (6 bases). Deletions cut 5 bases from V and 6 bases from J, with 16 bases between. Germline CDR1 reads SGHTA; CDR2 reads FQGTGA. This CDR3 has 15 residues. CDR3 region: CASSQRSGVPGELFF. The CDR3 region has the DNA TGTGCCAGCAGCCAACGCTCGGGGGTGCCCGGGGAGCTGTTTTTT.

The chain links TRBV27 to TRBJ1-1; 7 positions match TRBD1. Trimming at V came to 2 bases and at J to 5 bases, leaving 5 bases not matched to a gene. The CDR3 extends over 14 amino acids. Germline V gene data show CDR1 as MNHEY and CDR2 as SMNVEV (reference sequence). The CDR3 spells CASSLRGLRTEAFF. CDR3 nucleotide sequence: TGTGCCAGCAGTTTAAGGGGGCTGAGGACTGAAGCTTTCTTT.

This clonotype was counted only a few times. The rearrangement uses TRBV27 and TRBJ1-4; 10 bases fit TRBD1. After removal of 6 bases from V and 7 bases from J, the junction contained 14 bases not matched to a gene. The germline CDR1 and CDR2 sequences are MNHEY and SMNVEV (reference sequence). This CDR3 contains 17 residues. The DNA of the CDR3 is TGTGCCAGCAGCGACTCATCCTTTTGGACAGGGGGTGAAAAACTGTTTTTT. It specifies CASSDSSFWTGGEKLFF.

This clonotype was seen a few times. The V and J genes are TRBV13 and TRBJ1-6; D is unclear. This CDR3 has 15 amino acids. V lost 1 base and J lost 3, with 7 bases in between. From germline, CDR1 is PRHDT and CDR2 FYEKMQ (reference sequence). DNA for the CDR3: TGTGCCAGCAGCTTAGTGCGGGACTATAATTCACCCCTCCACTTT. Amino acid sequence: CASSLVRDYNSPLHF.

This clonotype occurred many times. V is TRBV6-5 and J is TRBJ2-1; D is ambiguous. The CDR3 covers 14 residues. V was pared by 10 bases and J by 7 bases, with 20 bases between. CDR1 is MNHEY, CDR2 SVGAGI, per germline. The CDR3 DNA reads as TGTGCCACCCTACCCCCAGGTGCTCATAATGAGCAGTTCTTC. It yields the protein CATLPPGAHNEQFF.

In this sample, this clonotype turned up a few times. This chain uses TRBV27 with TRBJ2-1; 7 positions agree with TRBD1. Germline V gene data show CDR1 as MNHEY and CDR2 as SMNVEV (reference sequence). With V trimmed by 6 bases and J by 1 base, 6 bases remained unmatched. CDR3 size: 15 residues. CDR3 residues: CASRWPGGSYNEQFF. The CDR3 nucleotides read TGTGCCAGCAGATGGCCAGGGGGATCCTACAATGAGCAGTTCTTC.

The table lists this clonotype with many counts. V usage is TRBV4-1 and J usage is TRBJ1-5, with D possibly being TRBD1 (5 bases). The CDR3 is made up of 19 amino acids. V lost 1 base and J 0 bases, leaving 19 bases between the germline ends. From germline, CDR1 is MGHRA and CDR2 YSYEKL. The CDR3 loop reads CASSQVDMGLINSNQPQHF. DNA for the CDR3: TGCGCCAGCAGCCAAGTGGACATGGGGTTAATTAATAGCAATCAGCCCCAGCATTTT.